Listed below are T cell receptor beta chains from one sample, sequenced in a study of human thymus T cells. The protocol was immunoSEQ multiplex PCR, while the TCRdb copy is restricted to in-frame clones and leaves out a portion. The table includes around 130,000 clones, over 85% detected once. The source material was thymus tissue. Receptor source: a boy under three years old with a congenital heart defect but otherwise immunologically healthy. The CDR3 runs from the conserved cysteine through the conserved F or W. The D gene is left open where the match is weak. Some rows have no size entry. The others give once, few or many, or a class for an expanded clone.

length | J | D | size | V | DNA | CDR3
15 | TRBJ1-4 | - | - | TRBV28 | TGTGCCAGCAGTTTTGGAGGGGAGAGAGGGGAAAAACTGTTTTTT | CASSFGGERGEKLFF
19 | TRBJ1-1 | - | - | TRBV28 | TGTGCCAGCAGTTTCAAGCGGGAGGGGGTTTCCTACCTCAACACTGAAGCTTTCTTT | CASSFKREGVSYLNTEAFF
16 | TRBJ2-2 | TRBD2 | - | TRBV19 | TGTGCCAGTAGTGTTTCAGGACTAGCGAAGGACGGGGAGCTGTTTTTT | CASSVSGLAKDGELFF
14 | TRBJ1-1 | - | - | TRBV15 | TGTGCCACCAGCAGAGTAGGGAGAGGGGTCGAAGCTTTCTTT | CATSRVGRGVEAFF
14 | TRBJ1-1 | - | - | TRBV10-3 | TGTGCCATCAGGGACCCAGGGTGGGTCACTGAAGCTTTCTTT | CAIRDPGWVTEAFF
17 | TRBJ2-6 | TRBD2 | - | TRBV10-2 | TGCGCCAGCAGCGGCGGACTAGCGGGGTCTGGGGCCAACGTCCTGACTTTC | CASSGGLAGSGANVLTF
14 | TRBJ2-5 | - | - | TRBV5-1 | TGCGCCAGCAGCTTGGCTGGCCTACAAGAGACCCAGTACTTC | CASSLAGLQETQYF
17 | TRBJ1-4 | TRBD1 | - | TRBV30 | TGTGCCTGGCGTTCTGACGGGACAGGGGGCCCCAATGAAAAACTGTTTTTT | CAWRSDGTGGPNEKLFF
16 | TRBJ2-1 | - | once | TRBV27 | TGTGCCAGCAGCCCCGAGGGCAGGGGAGAATACAATGAGCAGTTCTTC | CASSPEGRGEYNEQFF
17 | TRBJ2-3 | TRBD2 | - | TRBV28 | TGTGCCAGCAGTTCCCCTTCGACTAGCGGGGGGCCAGATACGCAGTATTTT | CASSSPSTSGGPDTQYF
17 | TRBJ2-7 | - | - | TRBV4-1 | TGCGCCAGCAGCCAAGACGGTCGACTAGAAACTACCTACGAGCAGTACTTC | CASSQDGRLETTYEQYF
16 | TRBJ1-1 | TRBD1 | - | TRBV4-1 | TGCGCCAGCAGCCCGCGGACAGGCGAGATGAACACTGAAGCTTTCTTT | CASSPRTGEMNTEAFF
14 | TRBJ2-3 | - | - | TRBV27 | TGTGCCAGCAGTCTAGTGGGGGACACAGATACGCAGTATTTT | CASSLVGDTDTQYF
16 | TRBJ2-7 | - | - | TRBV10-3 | TGTGCCATCAGCGAAAGTAGTGGATCAGGGCCCTACGAGCAGTACTTC | CAISESSGSGPYEQYF
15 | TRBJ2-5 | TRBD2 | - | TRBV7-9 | TGTGCCAGTCTGGGGACTAGCGGGGGCCAAGAGACCCAGTACTTC | CASLGTSGGQETQYF
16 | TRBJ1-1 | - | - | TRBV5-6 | TGTGCCAGCAGCGGGTGGGTCTCAGGGCGGAACACTGAAGCTTTCTTT | CASSGWVSGRNTEAFF
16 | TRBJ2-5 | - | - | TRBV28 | TGTGCCAGCAGTCAACTAACCGAAACCCCGGCGGAGACCCAGTACTTC | CASSQLTETPAETQYF
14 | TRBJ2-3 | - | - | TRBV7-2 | TGTGCCAGCAGCTTATCCCTGAGCACAGATACGCAGTATTTT | CASSLSLSTDTQYF
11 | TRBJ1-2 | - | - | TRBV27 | TGTGCCAGAGCAGTAAAAGGTGGCTACACCTTC | CARAVKGGYTF
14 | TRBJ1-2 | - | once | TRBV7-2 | TGTGCCAGCAGGCAGTCCGAGGGATGGGGTGGCTACACCTTC | CASRQSEGWGGYTF
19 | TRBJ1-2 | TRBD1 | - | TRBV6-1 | TGTGCCAGCAGTGAAGGGGGAAATAAGGGGGCCTTAACGAACTATGGCTACACCTTC | CASSEGGNKGALTNYGYTF
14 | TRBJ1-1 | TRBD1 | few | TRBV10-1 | TGCGCCAGCAGGGGACAGGGGGAGAACACTGAAGCTTTCTTT | CASRGQGENTEAFF
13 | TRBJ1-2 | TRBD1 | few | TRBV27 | TGTGCCAGCAGTTTGCGGCAGGGGGATGGCTACACCTTC | CASSLRQGDGYTF
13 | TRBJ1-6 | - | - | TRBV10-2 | TGCGCCAGCGGCCCCAGAGATAATTCACCCCTCCACTTT | CASGPRDNSPLHF
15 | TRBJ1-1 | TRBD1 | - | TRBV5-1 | TGCGCCAGCAGCTACAGGGGATTCATGAACACTGAAGCTTTCTTT | CASSYRGFMNTEAFF
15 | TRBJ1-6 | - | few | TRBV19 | TGTGCCAGTAGCGCAGCGGGCCGTCCCCATTCACCCCTCCACTTT | CASSAAGRPHSPLHF
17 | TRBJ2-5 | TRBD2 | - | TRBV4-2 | TGTGCCAGCAGCCGCGTAGAGCGGGGGGGCTCCAAAGAGACCCAGTACTTC | CASSRVERGGSKETQYF
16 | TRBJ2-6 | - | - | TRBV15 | TGTGCCACCAGCAGAGATAGGACGAAAGGGGCCAACGTCCTGACTTTC | CATSRDRTKGANVLTF
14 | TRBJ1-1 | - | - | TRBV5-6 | TGTGCCAGCAGCTTGGGTACTGGGAACACTGAAGCTTTCTTT | CASSLGTGNTEAFF
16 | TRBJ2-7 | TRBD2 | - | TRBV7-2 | TGTGCCAGCAGCCTAGGGCTAGCGGGGGGGGTCTACGAGCAGTACTTC | CASSLGLAGGVYEQYF
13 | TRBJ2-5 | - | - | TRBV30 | TGTGCCTGGACCGGTACTAATCAAGAGACCCAGTACTTC | CAWTGTNQETQYF
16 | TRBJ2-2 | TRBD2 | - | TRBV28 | TGTGCCAGCAGTTCGAGACTAGCTTCAAACACCGGGGAGCTGTTTTTT | CASSSRLASNTGELFF
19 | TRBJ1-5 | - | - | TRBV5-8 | TGTGCCAGCAGCTTGGTCTCGGGGGCCCATCCCGCTAGCAATCAGCCCCAGCATTTT | CASSLVSGAHPASNQPQHF
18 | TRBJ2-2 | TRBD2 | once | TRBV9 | TGTGCCAGCAGCGTAGTCGTCACTAGCGGGGTCAACACCGGGGAGCTGTTTTTT | CASSVVVTSGVNTGELFF
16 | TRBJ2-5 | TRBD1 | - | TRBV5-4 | TGTGCCAGCAGCTTAGTTACAGGGGGCGCGGGCGAGACCCAGTACTTC | CASSLVTGGAGETQYF
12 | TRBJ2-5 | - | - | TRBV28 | TGTGCCAGCACTGACCCGCGGGAGACCCAGTACTTC | CASTDPRETQYF
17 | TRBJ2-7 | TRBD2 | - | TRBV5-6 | TGTGCCAGCAGCTACTGGACTAGCGGCGTTGGGTCCTACGAGCAGTACTTC | CASSYWTSGVGSYEQYF
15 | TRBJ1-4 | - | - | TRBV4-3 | TGCGCCAGCAGCCAAGATATGGGTTACAATGAAAAACTGTTTTTT | CASSQDMGYNEKLFF
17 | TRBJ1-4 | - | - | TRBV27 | TGTGCCAGCAGTTTAAGGGGTCGGGGGGGGATTAATGAAAAACTGTTTTTT | CASSLRGRGGINEKLFF
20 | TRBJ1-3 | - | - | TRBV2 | TGTGCCAGCAGGACCCCCTGGGCCGAGGGATGTACGATCTCTGGAAACACCATATATTTT | CASRTPWAEGCTISGNTIYF
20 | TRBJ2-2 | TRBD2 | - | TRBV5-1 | TGCGCCAGCAGCCCGACCAACTTGACTAGCGGGGGGGCGAACACCGGGGAGCTGTTTTTT | CASSPTNLTSGGANTGELFF
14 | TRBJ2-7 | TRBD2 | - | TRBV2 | TGTGCCAGCAGTCTAACTAGCGGCAGGGAAGAGCAGTACTTC | CASSLTSGREEQYF
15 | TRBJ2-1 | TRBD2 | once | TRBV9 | TGTGCCAGCAGCGTAGAACTAGCGGGGTACAATGAGCAGTTCTTC | CASSVELAGYNEQFF
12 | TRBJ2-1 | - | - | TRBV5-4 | TGTGCCAGCAGCTTTCCACCTGCTGAGCAGTTCTTC | CASSFPPAEQFF